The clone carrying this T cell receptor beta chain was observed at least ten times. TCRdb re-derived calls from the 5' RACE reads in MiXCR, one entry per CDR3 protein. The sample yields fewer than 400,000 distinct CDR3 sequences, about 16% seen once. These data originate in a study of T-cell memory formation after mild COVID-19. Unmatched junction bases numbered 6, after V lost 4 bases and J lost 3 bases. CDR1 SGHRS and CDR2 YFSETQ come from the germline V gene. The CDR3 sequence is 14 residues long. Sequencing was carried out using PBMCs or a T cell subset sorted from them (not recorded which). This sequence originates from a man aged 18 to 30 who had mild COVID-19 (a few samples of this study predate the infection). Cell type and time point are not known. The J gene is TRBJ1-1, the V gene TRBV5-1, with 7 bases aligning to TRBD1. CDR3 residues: CASSDRGRDTEAFF. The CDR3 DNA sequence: TGCGCCAGCAGCGATAGGGGGCGCGACACTGAAGCTTTCTTT.